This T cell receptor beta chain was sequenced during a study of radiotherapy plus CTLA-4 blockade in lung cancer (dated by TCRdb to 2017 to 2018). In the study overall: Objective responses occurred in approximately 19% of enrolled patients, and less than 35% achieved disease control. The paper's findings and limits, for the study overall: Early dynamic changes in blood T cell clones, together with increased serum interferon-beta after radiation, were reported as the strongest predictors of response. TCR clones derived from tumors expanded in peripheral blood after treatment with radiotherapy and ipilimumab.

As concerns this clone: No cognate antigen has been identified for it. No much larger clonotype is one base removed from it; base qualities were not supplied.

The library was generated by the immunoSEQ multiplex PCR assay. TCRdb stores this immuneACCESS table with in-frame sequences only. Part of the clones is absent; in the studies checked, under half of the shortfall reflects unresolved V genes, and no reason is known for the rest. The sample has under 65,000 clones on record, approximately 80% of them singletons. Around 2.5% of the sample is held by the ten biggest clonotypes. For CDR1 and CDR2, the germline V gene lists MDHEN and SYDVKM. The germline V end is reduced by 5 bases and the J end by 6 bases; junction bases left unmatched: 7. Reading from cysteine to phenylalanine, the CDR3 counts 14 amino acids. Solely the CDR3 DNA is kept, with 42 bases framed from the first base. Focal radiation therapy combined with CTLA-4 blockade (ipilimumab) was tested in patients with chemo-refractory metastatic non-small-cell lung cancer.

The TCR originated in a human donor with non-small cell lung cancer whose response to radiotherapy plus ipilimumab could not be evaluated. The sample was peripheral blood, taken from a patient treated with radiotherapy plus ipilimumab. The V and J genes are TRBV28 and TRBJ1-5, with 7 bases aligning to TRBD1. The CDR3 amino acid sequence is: CASSPHRGSQPQHF. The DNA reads TGTGCCAGCAGTCCACACAGGGGATCTCAGCCCCAGCATTTT.